This TCR beta chain was captured by sequencing in a study of neurological immune-mediated disorders (dated by TCRdb to about 2019). Background for the entire study: Peripheral blood TCR-beta repertoires from HTLV-I-associated myelopathy (HAM/TSP) patients, multiple sclerosis patients and healthy controls were compared by UMI-based sequencing. Technical triplicate libraries were sequenced to precisely calculate the variability in frequency of each individual clone. Of the roughly 71 subjects in the cohort, around 14 were HAM/TSP patients, some 35 were multiple sclerosis patients, and approximately 20 were healthy controls. The approximately 96 TCR-beta libraries covered PBMC samples along with longitudinal samples, technical triplicates, and paired sorted CD4+ and CD8+ T-cell subsets.

This clonotype was seen many times. The clone's antigen remains unknown. No base-level quality is on record; no much larger clone is a single base apart. To synthesize cDNA, template-switch 5'RACE was performed with a primer carrying a 10-nucleotide random unique molecular identifier so that each TCR transcript was tagged. Over 160 million TCR-beta sequences, covering 15-18 subjects, were produced in each sequencing run. Total RNA was extracted with the RNeasy kit. The KAPA Real-time Library Amplification kit was used to amplify TCR-beta VDJ regions with primers targeting the TCR constant region and the 5'RACE anchor. A first PCR added sample indexes and Illumina adaptors, and a second PCR then raised library yield. After Ampure bead purification, the roughly 650 bp TCR product was size-selected on a 2% E-gel SizeSelection system. Before pooling, library quality was assessed on a Bioanalyzer, concentration was determined with Qubit, and library quantification was performed with the Kapa Library Quantification kit. Paired-end 2 x 150 bp sequencing of the libraries was performed on an Illumina HiSeq 2500. To increase sequence diversity, roughly 25-31% phiX was spiked into each library pool. The paper's processing steps were these. Quality-filtered reads were processed with the UMI-based MiGEC pipeline, and over 85% of raw TCR sequences were removed by the MiGEC pipeline during error correction. IMGT germline references were used for aligning VDJ genes, and each clonotype was defined as a unique CDR3 amino acid sequence together with its V-J genes. VDJtools evaluated clonal expansion, Shannon diversity and CDR3 relatedness (CalcPairwiseDistances, ClusterSamples); CLCbio workbench built phylogenetic trees. Clones with at least 8 unique UMIs were defined as expanded, with this threshold being based on coefficient-of-variation modelling across technical triplicates. TCRdb reanalyzed the raw reads on its own, using fastp at Q25 for trimming and MiXCR for clone calling, and kept in-frame beta chains. Entries are consolidated by CDR3 protein sequence, retaining the most common genes and DNA. It is TCRdb's table, rather than the study itself, that gives the V and J calls and clone size. Across this sample there are about 30,000 distinct CDR3 sequences, with approximately 16% seen only once. The ten largest clonotypes hold 4.5% to 5% of the sample.

The CDR3 starts with the cysteine, ends with the phenylalanine, and has 21 residues. The only DNA kept is the CDR3, 63 bases in frame from the first base. Ends trimmed: V by 3 bases, J by 1 base; bases unmatched to a gene: 26. The germline V gene (reference sequence) supplies CDR1 DFQATT and CDR2 SNEGSKA. The sample's time point label is to be understood as: technical triplicate 3. For the sorted-subset TCR libraries, the starting material was fewer than 1.2 million sorted CD4+ or CD8+ T cells. Peripheral blood underwent Ficoll-Hypaque density gradient centrifugation to isolate PBMCs, which were then cryopreserved in liquid nitrogen. The study also sequenced paired sorted CD4+ and CD8+ subsets from healthy controls, HAM/TSP patients and MS patients. Here is what the overall study found, with its caveats: TCR clonal expansion was highest in HAM/TSP patients and lowest in MS patients, with MS patients falling below even healthy controls. No identical CDR3 amino acid sequences were shared among expanded clones across subjects, suggesting private TCR-beta repertoires in all groups.

In this chain, TRBV20-1 is recombined with TRBJ1-2; 7 bases in the middle match TRBD1. The TCR comes from a female donor with HTLV-1-associated myelopathy (HAM/TSP). The sample consisted of CD4+ T cells from blood. The CDR3 sequence is CSASEGFPRATGRKVNYGYTF. The sequenced DNA is TGCAGTGCTAGTGAGGGCTTCCCACGCGCGACAGGGAGAAAGGTTAACTATGGCTACACCTTC.